This T cell receptor (beta chain) came from a study of blood T cell repertoires in COVID-19. Study in general: Nucleic acid was either cDNA or gDNA, and it came from T cells, B-cell-depleted T cells, or PBMCs.

Germline V gene lookup returns CDR1 SGHNT and CDR2 YYREEE (reference sequence). Trimming pared 2 bases from V and 7 bases from J, leaving 10 bases between. This CDR3 region has 13 residues. Original handling: Reference gene primer amplification gave nucleated cell count estimates. The protocol was immunoSEQ multiplex PCR, while the TCRdb copy is restricted to in-frame clones and leaves out a portion. V and J calls and clone size are given by that table; D and trimming were obtained from the DNA. The top ten clones hold approximately 8% of a sample with roughly 200,000 clones, more than 80% of them seen once.

The chain links TRBV5-4 to TRBJ2-1; the D gene is possibly TRBD1 (5 bases). The sequenced sample consisted of peripheral blood. This clonotype was obtained from a woman in her sixties or seventies with acute or convalescent COVID-19. The chain's CDR3 is CASSFLRENEQFF. In nucleotides, the CDR3 is TGTGCCAGCAGCTTCCTCAGGGAAAATGAGCAGTTCTTC. Full variable domain (missing parts from reference TRBV5-4 and TRBJ2-1): ETGVTQSPTHLIKTRGQQVTLRCSSQSGHNTVSWYQQALGQGPQFIFQYYREEENGRGNFPPRFSGLQFPNYSSELNVNALELDDSALYLCASSFLRENEQFFGPGTRLTVL.